The 17 T cell receptor beta chains listed next were all sequenced from one sample in a study of control samples from healthy donors and cancer patients. Assay used: immunoSEQ multiplex PCR; TCRdb lists only in-frame clones, some missing. In the table there are some 39,000 clones, 65% to 85% of which are singletons. Material: PBMCs. The receptors were sampled from a woman aged 55-70 years with lung cancer.

The V and J genes are TRBV9 and TRBJ1-5, with D possibly TRBD1 on 5 matching bases. CDR3 length: 14 residues. Trimming cost V 3 bases and J 4 bases, with 11 bases left between them. The germline V gene encodes CDR1 SGDLS and CDR2 YYNGEE. CDR3 amino acids: CASSGGEGNQPQHF. CDR3 nucleotide sequence: TGTGCCAGCAGCGGGGGGGAAGGAAATCAGCCCCAGCATTTT.

The CDR3 sequence: CASSQLTDGTYEQYF. CDR3 in DNA: TGTGCCAGCAGCCAACTAACGGACGGAACCTACGAGCAGTACTTC. The chain carries TRBV4-2 and TRBJ2-7; unclear D gene. The CDR3 extends over 15 amino acids. Germline V lookup: CDR1 LGHNA, CDR2 YNFKEQ. With 2 bases removed from V and 2 bases from J, the gap between germline ends came to 13 bases.

The CDR3 region is CASKTSRADTQYF. The CDR3 DNA follows: TGTGCCAGTAAGACTAGTCGGGCAGATACGCAGTATTTT. The V gene is TRBV19, the J gene TRBJ2-3; the D gene is possibly TRBD2 (6 bases). This CDR3 region has 13 residues. Germline-derived CDR1 and CDR2 are LNHDA and SQIVND (reference sequence). V was pared by 7 bases and J by 4 bases, with 12 bases between.

This clone was seen once. The chain employs TRBV12-5 and TRBJ1-2; TRBD1 aligns across 7 bases. V was clipped by 10 bases and J by 4 bases; unmatched bases: 6. Germline V lookup: CDR1 LGHNT, CDR2 FRNRAP. CDR3 length: 12 amino acids. In nucleotides, the CDR3 is TGTGCTATCCCGACAGGGAGCTATGGCTACACCTTC. It codes for CAIPTGSYGYTF.

This clone came up a few times. The genes are TRBV15 and TRBJ1-6; tentative D call: TRBD1 (5 bases). CDR1 and CDR2 (germline): LNHNV, YYDKDF (reference sequence). V was cut by 2 bases and J by 3 bases, with 5 bases left in between. This CDR3 has 14 amino acids. The CDR3 nucleotides read TGTGCCACCAGCAGACAGGGCTATAATTCACCCCTCCACTTT. Protein product: CATSRQGYNSPLHF. The variable domain in full, with the rest retrieved from reference TRBV15 and TRBJ1-6, is DAMVIQNPRYQVTQFGKPVTLSCSQTLNHNVMYWYQQKSSQAPKLLFHYYDKDFNNEADTPDNFQSRRPNTSFCFLDIRSPGLGDTAMYLCATSRQGYNSPLHFGNGTRLTVT.

This clone is medium-sized (0.01 to 0.1%) by share. The V gene is TRBV5-4, the J gene TRBJ1-2; 9 bases line up with TRBD1. The CDR3 runs 15 residues. Germline V gives CDR1 SGHNT, CDR2 YYREEE (reference sequence). V shed 6 bases and J 6 bases; nucleotides not matched to a gene: 12. CDR3 protein: CASKSPGQGVDGYTF. CDR3 DNA: TGTGCCAGCAAGTCTCCGGGACAGGGAGTTGATGGCTACACCTTC.

V gene TRBV18 combines with J gene TRBJ2-7; TRBD1 agrees at 7 bases. The CDR3 spans 14 residues. V shed 8 bases and J 3 bases; nucleotides not matched to a gene: 10. The germline V gene encodes CDR1 KGHSH and CDR2 LQKENI. The CDR3 DNA follows: TGTGCCAGCAAACTAGGACAGGAGGACTACGAGCAGTACTTC. This encodes CASKLGQEDYEQYF.

The chain carries TRBV5-4 and TRBJ2-7; possibly TRBD2 for D (8 bases). CDR1 is SGHNT and CDR2 is YYREEE in the germline V gene (reference sequence). The V and J ends lost 2 bases and 5 bases respectively, with 23 bases between them. The CDR3 extends over 17 amino acids. CDR3 sequence reads: CASSFTLGGGRLNEQYF. CDR3 nucleotides: TGTGCCAGCAGCTTTACCCTAGGGGGCGGGAGGCTGAACGAGCAGTACTTC.

The V call is TRBV7-9, the J call TRBJ1-2; 8 bases are shared with TRBD1. Germline CDR1 reads SEHNR; CDR2 reads FQNEAQ (reference sequence). There are 13 residues in the CDR3. The V and J ends lost 5 bases and 7 bases, in that order; junction bases with no gene match: 6. CDR3 nucleotide sequence: TGTGCCAGCAGCCCGGACAGGGCCGGTGGCTACACCTTC. The encoded protein is CASSPDRAGGYTF.

J is TRBJ2-3 and V is TRBV4-3; D perhaps matches TRBD2 (6 bases). Germline V gene lookup returns CDR1 LGHNA and CDR2 YSLEER. Trimming took 0 bases from V and 8 from J, leaving 12 bases between them. The CDR3 runs 14 residues. In DNA, the CDR3 is TGCGCCAGCAGCCAAGAACTAGCCGGAACTACGCAGTATTTT. Translated, it gives CASSQELAGTTQYF.

This chain links TRBV2 with TRBJ1-5; a weak D match, TRBD1 (5 bases). The V gene's germline CDR1 is SNHLY and CDR2 FYNNEI. Trimming removed 7 bases from V and 8 bases from J, with 15 bases in between. The CDR3 sequence is 13 residues long. Written as DNA, the CDR3 is TGTGCCAGCATAGGTCCGGGGGGGGAGCCCCAGCATTTT. Translation gives CASIGPGGEPQHF.

The V call is TRBV5-8, the J call TRBJ2-3; D unresolved. Trimming left V 6 bases short and J 5 bases short, with 7 bases between. Germline V gene data show CDR1 as SGHTS and CDR2 as YDEGEE. This CDR3 is 11 amino acids long. This chain's CDR3 is CASMWLDTQYF. The CDR3 coding sequence is TGTGCCAGCATGTGGCTAGATACGCAGTATTTT.

V usage is TRBV11-1 and J usage is TRBJ1-2; D is unresolved. Trimming cost V 5 bases and J 2 bases, with 15 bases left between them. The length of the CDR3 is 15 residues. The germline V gene has CDR1 SGHAT and CDR2 FQDESV (reference sequence). The CDR3: CASSPDKGPNYGYTF. Here the CDR3 DNA reads TGTGCCAGCAGCCCCGACAAGGGCCCCAACTATGGCTACACCTTC.

This clone was found once. The CDR3 sequence: CASLGIHGYTF. Here the CDR3 DNA reads TGTGCCAGCCTTGGAATACATGGCTACACCTTC. The J gene is TRBJ1-2, the V gene TRBV6-5; D remains ambiguous. The CDR3 loop spans 11 amino acids. Germline-derived CDR1 and CDR2 are MNHEY and SVGAGI. V was cut by 8 bases and J by 6 bases, with 10 bases left in between.

The gene calls are TRBV7-9 and TRBJ2-1; D gene ambiguous. The CDR3 runs to 12 residues. V was trimmed by 4 bases and J by 5 bases, leaving 6 bases between them. Germline V lookup: CDR1 SEHNR, CDR2 FQNEAQ (reference sequence). The DNA for the CDR3 is TGTGCCAGCAGCTCAGCCGACAATGAGCAGTTCTTC. It yields the protein CASSSADNEQFF.

The table lists this clone with a few counts. The chain is built from TRBV3-1 (or the pseudogene TRBV3-2) and TRBJ1-6; the D is unclear. Trimming removed 5 bases from V and 0 bases from J, with 11 bases in between. From germline, CDR1 is LGHDT and CDR2 YNNKEL (reference sequence). The CDR3 totals 16 residues. The CDR3: CASSARLSSYNSPLHF. The CDR3 DNA sequence: TGTGCCAGCAGCGCCAGGTTGAGCTCCTATAATTCACCCCTCCACTTT.

The CDR3 protein is CASSWLSIILAGSTDTQYF. For the CDR3, the DNA is TGTGCCAGCAGCTGGTTATCTATTATACTAGCGGGTAGCACAGATACGCAGTATTTT. The V and J genes are TRBV7-2 and TRBJ2-3, with 9 bases lining up with TRBD2. This CDR3 contains 19 residues. Germline lookup yields CDR1 SGHTA and CDR2 FQGNSA. Trimming cost V 4 bases and J 0 bases; bases outside gene matches: 14.